Following are 30 T cell receptor beta chains from one sample sequenced in a study of read filtering for tumor transcriptome and immune sequencing (dated by TCRdb to about 2020). Reads for this sample came from an Illumina HiSeq 4000. Starting from about 400 ng RNA, TCR libraries were constructed with the Immunoverse kit using molecular barcoded adaptors that cover the alpha/delta and beta/gamma chains. TCRdb itself trimmed the public reads at Q25 with fastp, ran MiXCR and retained productive beta chains. All rows with the same CDR3 protein become a single entry with the most common DNA and genes. The sample table records 62,000 or so distinct CDR3 sequences; around 13% of these occur just once. The ten largest make up approximately 50% of the sample. Input material: a population of CD138-negative cells sorted from bone marrow. The cell subset or site label of this sample denotes: bone marrow mononuclear cells depleted of CD138+ plasma/myeloma cells by negative magnetic selection. The source of these receptors is a donor at least 40 years old with multiple myeloma.

Details on this clonotype: Possible read error: a much larger clone is one base away. CDR3 sequence reads: CACSLEGALNQPQHF. The CDR3 DNA sequence: TGTGCCTGCAGCTTAGAGGGGGCCCTAAATCAGCCCCAGCATTTT. V is TRBV7-9 and J is TRBJ1-5, with 7 bases aligning to TRBD1. Germline assignment: CDR1 SEHNR and CDR2 FQNEAQ (reference sequence). The length of the CDR3 is 15 residues.

Concerning this clonotype: With a much larger clone just one base away, this may be a read error. The chain carries TRBV6-5 and TRBJ1-4, with TRBD2 identical over 7 bases. TRBJ2-3 matches the DNA end more closely, so the J call is doubtful. The CDR3 is made up of 16 amino acids. Per germline, CDR1 MNHEY and CDR2 SVGAGI. CDR3 sequence (DNA): TGTGCCAGCAGTCTGAGGAGGGCGGGAGTAACAGATATGCAGTATTTT. Translating it yields CASSLRRAGVTDMQYF.

In regard to this clonotype: A much larger clone differs from this one at a single base, so this may be a read error. The missing conserved phenylalanine or tryptophan at the end of this CDR3 makes a read error likely. The chain couples TRBV19 to TRBJ2-1, with D hard to call. V lost 0 bases, J lost 7 bases, and 4 bases lay in between. Germline CDR1 and CDR2: LNHDA and SQIVND (reference sequence). The CDR3 has 12 residues. The chain's CDR3 is CASSIEGNEQFL. The DNA for the CDR3 is TGTGCCAGTAGTATAGAGGGAAATGAGCAGTTCCTC.

This clonotype was counted at least ten times. This chain links TRBV19 with TRBJ2-1; D is ambiguous. V was pared by 0 bases and J by 7 bases, with 4 bases between. Germline lookup yields CDR1 LNHDA and CDR2 SQIVND (reference sequence). The CDR3 is made up of 12 amino acids. DNA of the CDR3: TGTGCCAGTAGTATAGAGGGAAATGAGCAGTTCTTC. Protein sequence: CASSIEGNEQFF.

In this sample, this clonotype turned up many times. This rearrangement joins TRBV11-2 to TRBJ2-1, with 7 bases identical to TRBD2. Looked up from germline, CDR1 is SGHAT and CDR2 is FQNNGV. V gave up 4 bases and J gave up 3 bases; unmatched junction bases: 6. The CDR3 spans 15 residues. CDR3 in DNA: TGTGCCAGCAGCTCCGGGACTATGGGCTACAATGAGCAGTTCTTC. It specifies CASSSGTMGYNEQFF.

This clonotype occurred many times. V and J are TRBV7-2 and TRBJ2-1; TRBD2 matches 13 bases. Germline V CDR1 and CDR2: SGHTA, FQGNSA. Trimming at V came to 1 base and at J to 2 bases, leaving 5 bases not matched to a gene. The CDR3 is made up of 18 amino acids. The CDR3 region has the DNA TGTGCCAGCAGCTTAGGGGGAACTAGCGGGAGGGCCTACAATGAGCAGTTCTTC. Encoded protein: CASSLGGTSGRAYNEQFF.

This clonotype showed up just a few times. This sequence joins TRBV5-1 and TRBJ2-7, with D tentatively TRBD2 (6 bases). CDR1 and CDR2 (germline): SGHRS, YFSETQ. The CDR3 extends over 15 amino acids. Trimming took off 4 bases at V and 2 bases at J, with 16 bases between the two ends. CDR3 sequence: CASSPSGTDTYEQYF. CDR3 coding DNA: TGCGCCAGCAGCCCCTCCGGGACTGATACCTACGAGCAGTACTTC. The variable domain in full, with the rest retrieved from reference TRBV5-1 and TRBJ2-7, is KAGVTQTPRYLIKTRGQQVTLSCSPISGHRSVSWYQQTPGQGLQFLFEYFSETQRNKGNFPGRFSGRQFSNSRSEMNVSTLELGDSALYLCASSPSGTDTYEQYFGPGTRLTVT.

This clonotype was detected ten times or more. The rearrangement links TRBV20-1 to TRBJ2-7, with TRBD2 identical over 9 bases. Germline V gene data show CDR1 as DFQATT and CDR2 as SNEGSKA (reference sequence). The CDR3 covers 16 residues. The trim removed 0 bases at V and 0 bases at J, leaving 6 bases unmatched. CDR3 loop: CSARDSSGRNSYEQYF. CDR3 DNA sequence: TGCAGTGCTAGAGATTCGAGCGGGAGGAACTCCTACGAGCAGTACTTC.

This rearrangement joins TRBV15 to TRBJ2-3; tentative D call: TRBD2 (6 bases). The CDR3 is made up of 19 amino acids. The V and J ends lost 0 bases and 4 bases respectively, with 23 bases between them. Per germline, CDR1 LNHNV and CDR2 YYDKDF (reference sequence). The CDR3 nucleotides are TGTGCCACCAGCAGAGATATAGCACGGGCTTGGGAGGCCGCAGATACGCAGTATTTT. Amino acid sequence: CATSRDIARAWEAADTQYF.

This clonotype came up once. This chain links TRBV3-1 with TRBJ1-3; maybe TRBD1 (6 bases). Trimming took off 5 bases at V and 3 bases at J, with 14 bases between the two ends. The germline V gene has CDR1 LGHDT and CDR2 YNNKEL (reference sequence). The CDR3 totals 15 residues. Here the CDR3 DNA reads TGTGCCAGCAGCGAGCCGGGGGCAGGTGGAAACACCATATATTTT. This gives the protein CASSEPGAGGNTIYF.

Note on this clonotype: This probably arose from a read error, given a far larger clone one base away. The chain uses TRBV7-2 and TRBJ2-1, with TRBD2 identical over 10 bases. The CDR3 runs to 14 residues. J gave up 13 bases and V 6 bases, and 12 bases lay outside the gene matches. The germline V gene has CDR1 SGHTA and CDR2 FQGNSA. The CDR3 reads CASRRTSGQETQFF. As DNA, the CDR3 is TGTGCCAGCAGGCGGACTAGCGGACAAGAGACCCAGTTCTTC.

About this clonotype itself: Lacking the conserved final phenylalanine or tryptophan, this CDR3 likely reflects a read error. It is unclear where the CDR3 begins or ends on the DNA, so no DNA is shown, and the CDR3 is as TCRdb lists it. The rearrangement links TRBV29-1 to TRBJ2-1; the table's D gene call, TRBD2, was not cross checked with the DNA. Germline V lookup: CDR1 SQVTM, CDR2 ANQGSEA. Counting both end residues, the CDR3 totals 11 amino acids. The CDR3 sequence: CSVERASHLAL.

This clonotype occurred many times. The V call is TRBV30, the J call TRBJ1-2; D gene unclear. Looked up from germline, CDR1 is GTSNPN and CDR2 is SVGIG (reference sequence). The CDR3 extends over 13 amino acids. With 1 base removed from V and 8 bases from J, the gap between germline ends came to 14 bases. CDR3 in amino acids: CAWSAGPLRGYTF. The CDR3 DNA follows: TGTGCCTGGAGTGCCGGGCCCCTGAGGGGCTACACCTTC.

There are many counts of this clonotype. The CDR3 loop reads CSASGLAGTGELFF. CDR3 nucleotides: TGCAGTGCTTCAGGACTAGCGGGAACCGGGGAGCTGTTTTTT. J is TRBJ2-2 and V is TRBV20-1, with 12 bases lining up with TRBD2. The CDR3 consists of 14 residues. Per germline, CDR1 DFQATT and CDR2 SNEGSKA (reference sequence). The J segment lost 5 bases and the V segment lost 5 bases, leaving 3 bases of the junction unmatched.

This clonotype was observed many times. This sequence joins TRBV10-3 and TRBJ2-1, with D perhaps TRBD2 (5 bases). Germline V CDR1 and CDR2: ENHRY, SYGVKD. This CDR3 is built from 14 residues. Trimming shortened V by 3 bases and J by 10 bases, and 16 bases separated the two germline ends. This CDR3 reads CAISEVQGPGEQFF. As DNA, the CDR3 is TGTGCCATCAGTGAAGTCCAAGGACCGGGGGAGCAGTTCTTC.

This clonotype showed up just a few times. CDR3 region: CASSGGGWQFF. CDR3 coding DNA: TGTGCCAGCAGTGGGGGGGGTTGGCAGTTCTTC. The chain combines TRBV25-1 with TRBJ2-1; 7 bases agree with TRBD2. Germline values: CDR1 MGHDK, CDR2 SYGVNS. The CDR3 consists of 11 residues. The trim removed 4 bases at V and 12 bases at J, leaving 3 bases unmatched.

A few counts support this clonotype. The chain links TRBV20-1 to TRBJ2-7, with 8 bases aligning to TRBD2. V lost 0 bases to trimming and J lost 2 bases; unmatched junction nucleotides: 6. This CDR3 is built from 15 residues. CDR1 and CDR2 from the germline V gene are DFQATT and SNEGSKA (reference sequence). The CDR3 DNA follows: TGCAGTGCTAGAGATCAAGGGACTAGGGCCTACGAGCAGTACTTC. Protein sequence: CSARDQGTRAYEQYF.

In this sample, this clonotype turned up many times. V gene TRBV18 combines with J gene TRBJ2-1, with D unclear. Germline lookup yields CDR1 KGHSH and CDR2 LQKENI. The CDR3 runs to 12 residues. V was trimmed by 1 base and J by 8 bases, leaving 6 bases between them. The CDR3 sequence is CASSPRSDEQFF. The CDR3 bases are TGTGCCAGCTCACCACGTTCGGATGAGCAGTTCTTC.

At least ten counts were recorded for this clonotype. V and J are TRBV6-2 or TRBV6-3 and TRBJ2-7; perhaps TRBD1 as D (5 bases). V shed 7 bases and J shed 3 bases, with 19 bases lying between them. Germline CDR1 and CDR2: MNHEY and SVGEGT. The CDR3 length is 15 residues. In DNA, the CDR3 is TGTGCCAGCACCGACACATGGGGCGTGGGCTACGAGCAGTACTTC. This codes for CASTDTWGVGYEQYF.

This clonotype has more than one count but fewer than ten. A junction end diverges from the germline sequence, so it may reflect a read error. The chain employs TRBV2 and TRBJ1-1, with D possibly TRBD1 on 5 matching bases. This CDR3 has 13 residues. CDR1 SNHLY and CDR2 FYNNEI come from the germline V gene. The CDR3 nucleotides are TGTGCCTGCAGTGAAAGACAGTACACTGAAGCTTTCTTT. Protein: CACSERQYTEAFF. Combining the CDR3 with reference TRBV2 and TRBJ1-1 gives the whole variable domain EPEVTQTPSHQVTQMGQEVILRCVPISNHLYFYWYRQILGQKVEFLVSFYNNEISEKSEIFDDQFSVERPDGSNFTLKIRSTKLEDSAMYFCACSERQYTEAFFGQGTRLTVV.

About this clonotype: This may be a read error, as it is one base from a much larger clone. No conserved phenylalanine or tryptophan ends this CDR3, so it is likely a read error. J is TRBJ2-5 and V is TRBV20-1; TRBD1 matches at 8 bases. This CDR3 contains 14 residues. Trimming removed 6 bases from V and 2 bases from J; junction bases left unmatched: 8. CDR1 and CDR2 (germline): DFQATT, SNEGSKA (reference sequence). CDR3 DNA: TGCAGTGCCCAAATAGGACAGGGACAAGAGACCCAGTACTCC. Residues: CSAQIGQGQETQYS.

This clonotype was recorded at least ten times. The rearrangement uses TRBV19 and TRBJ1-5; 9 bases fit TRBD1. The CDR3 is made up of 15 amino acids. The germline CDR1 and CDR2 sequences are LNHDA and SQIVND (reference sequence). J was trimmed by 3 bases and V by 6 bases; bases with no gene match: 6. The CDR3 nucleotides read TGTGCCAGTAGGGGGGACAGGGACCCCAATCAGCCCCAGCATTTT. Translating gives CASRGDRDPNQPQHF.

Many counts were recorded for this clonotype. The V and J genes are TRBV28 and TRBJ2-7, with D hard to call. V shed 2 bases and J shed 0 bases, with 14 bases lying between them. Per germline, CDR1 MDHEN and CDR2 SYDVKM. The CDR3 has 16 residues. The CDR3 is CASSLGFGLLSYEQYF. As DNA, the CDR3 is TGTGCCAGCAGTTTAGGTTTCGGGCTACTCTCCTACGAGCAGTACTTC.

This clonotype was detected ten times or more. The genes are TRBV24-1 and TRBJ2-1; 7 bases map to TRBD2. CDR3 length: 18 residues. V dropped 0 bases and J dropped 0; count of bases not matched to a gene: 7. The germline V gene has CDR1 KGHDR and CDR2 SFDVKD. CDR3 in DNA: TGTGCCACCAGTGATTTGAAGGGGCGGGAGAGCTCCTACAATGAGCAGTTCTTC. Amino acid sequence: CATSDLKGRESSYNEQFF.

As regards this clonotype: An end of the junction differs from the germline gene, which may be a read error. The chain employs TRBV29-1 and TRBJ2-7; 14 positions match TRBD2. Germline CDR1 and CDR2: SQVTM and ANQGSEA. The CDR3 totals 15 residues. The CDR3 loop reads CGVRTTSGRAYEQYF. The CDR3 DNA sequence: TGCGGCGTTCGAACGACTAGCGGGAGGGCGTACGAGCAGTACTTC.

Many counts were recorded for this clonotype. The chain couples TRBV20-1 to TRBJ2-3, with no clear D. The CDR3 contains 11 residues. V was shortened by 5 bases and J by 6 bases, with 9 bases between the two germline ends. Looked up from germline, CDR1 is DFQATT and CDR2 is SNEGSKA (reference sequence). The chain's CDR3 is CSAYKADTQYF. The CDR3 DNA follows: TGCAGTGCTTACAAGGCCGATACGCAGTATTTT.

In nucleotides, the CDR3 is TGCGCCAGCAGCTTGGGATCAGATAATGAAAAACTGTTTTTT. Its translation: CASSLGSDNEKLFF. This sequence joins TRBV5-1 and TRBJ1-4; D gene unclear. The V end was cut by 0 bases, the J end by 4 bases, with 7 bases between. The length of the CDR3 is 14 residues. CDR1 is SGHRS, CDR2 YFSETQ, per germline.

In this sample, this clonotype turned up many times. The genes are TRBV6-5 and TRBJ2-3; 7 nucleotides match TRBD2. Looked up from germline, CDR1 is MNHEY and CDR2 is SVGAGI. The CDR3 covers 15 residues. V was clipped by 6 bases and J by 2 bases; unmatched bases: 8. The CDR3 DNA sequence: TGTGCCAGCAGCCCCCGGGACTACTCCACAGATACGCAGTATTTT. It encodes CASSPRDYSTDTQYF.

The chain couples TRBV5-4 to TRBJ2-5; 8 bases fit TRBD1. The CDR3 is 15 residues long. Per the germline V gene, CDR1 is SGHNT and CDR2 is YYREEE (reference sequence). With V trimmed by 4 bases and J by 3 bases, 8 bases remained unmatched. The CDR3 reads CASSPGGSFEETQYF. CDR3 DNA: TGTGCCAGCAGCCCAGGGGGCTCATTTGAAGAGACCCAGTACTTC.

The table lists this clonotype with a few counts. A much larger clone differs from this one at a single base, so this may be a read error. The chain recombines TRBV14 with TRBJ2-1; 9 bases line up with TRBD2. The V gene's germline CDR1 is SGHDN and CDR2 FVKESK. V dropped 4 bases and J dropped 6; count of bases not matched to a gene: 13. The CDR3 has 17 residues. The CDR3 DNA follows: TGTGCCAGCAGCCCCCTTGAGGCTAGCGGGGCATGCAATGAGCAGTTCTTC. It translates to CASSPLEASGACNEQFF.